This T cell receptor (beta chain) comes out of a study of cytomegalovirus exposure and HLA in healthy donors. Vbeta (60) and Jbeta (13) primers were used in the PCR. Produced via immunoSEQ multiplex PCR; TCRdb's table is partial and in-frame only. This table has around 150,000 clones, 80% appearing once. The germline V and J ends were trimmed by 5 bases and 0 bases, with 11 bases remaining between them. Germline CDR1 and CDR2: MDHEN and SYDVKM. This CDR3 is built from 14 residues. The rearrangement uses TRBV28 and TRBJ2-7, with TRBD2 as a possible D gene (6 bases). The sample taken for sequencing was PBMCs. The TCR originated in a man aged 25 to 45 in good health and CMV-seronegative. CDR3 in amino acids: CASSTLGGSYEQYF. The CDR3 nucleotides read TGTGCCAGCAGTACTCTGGGGGGCTCCTACGAGCAGTACTTC. Filled out from reference TRBV28 and TRBJ2-7, the complete variable domain reads DVKVTQSSRYLVKRTGEKVFLECVQDMDHENMFWYRQDPGLGLRLIYFSYDVKMKEKGDIPEGYSVSREKKERFSLILESASTNQTSMYLCASSTLGGSYEQYFGPGTRLTVT.